This T cell receptor beta chain was captured in a study of shared clonotypes between healthy human individuals. Across the whole study: There were three CD4 naive, three CD4 memory, two CD8 naive and one CD8 memory plates per donor. Study-level findings and limits: A handful of donors showed sharing of around 5.3% of naive CD4 clonotypes. Relative to memory subsets, naive subsets generally showed larger estimated richness.

The V gene's germline CDR1 is SGHDT and CDR2 YYEEEE. This CDR3 is 14 amino acids long. The V gene lost 0 bases and the J gene lost 4 bases, with 11 bases spanning the gap. As regards this clone: Its antigen is undetermined.

TCRdb keeps only in-frame clones here, not all; method: immunoSEQ multiplex PCR. The repertoire holds approximately 2,000,000 clones, with around 92% as singletons. Recent acute infections and vaccinations were absent in the healthy HIV-negative adult donors. This sequence joins TRBV5-6 and TRBJ2-7; D is undetermined. This TCR was recovered from a man aged 18 to 29 in good health. Some clones in this sample may be carry-over from other donors' samples. Sequenced: naive CD4+ T cells from PBMCs. Subset indicated: CD45RA+ positively selected. Here the CDR3 reads CASSLEGSLYEQYF. CDR3 coding DNA: TGTGCCAGCAGCTTGGAGGGATCCCTTTACGAGCAGTACTTC.